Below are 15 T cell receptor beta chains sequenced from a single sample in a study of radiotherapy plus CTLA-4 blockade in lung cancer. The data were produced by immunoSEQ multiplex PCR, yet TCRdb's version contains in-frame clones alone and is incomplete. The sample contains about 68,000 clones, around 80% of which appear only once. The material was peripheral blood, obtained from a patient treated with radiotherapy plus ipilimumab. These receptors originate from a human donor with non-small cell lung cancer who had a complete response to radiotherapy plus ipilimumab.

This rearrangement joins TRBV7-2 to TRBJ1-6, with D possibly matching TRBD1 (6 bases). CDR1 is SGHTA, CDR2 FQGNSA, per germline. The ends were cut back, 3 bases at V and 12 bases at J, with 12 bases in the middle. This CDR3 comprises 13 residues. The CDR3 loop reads CASSFGQGQPLHF. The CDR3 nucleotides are TGTGCCAGCAGCTTCGGGCAGGGGCAACCCCTCCACTTT.

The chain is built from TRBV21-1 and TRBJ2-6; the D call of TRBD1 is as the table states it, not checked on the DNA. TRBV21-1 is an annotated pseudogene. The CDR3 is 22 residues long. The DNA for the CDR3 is TGTGCCAGCAGCAAAGGGAAGGGGGAACAGGGGCCATCCTACTCTGGGGCCAACGTCCTGACTTTC. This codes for CASSKGKGEQGPSYSGANVLTF.

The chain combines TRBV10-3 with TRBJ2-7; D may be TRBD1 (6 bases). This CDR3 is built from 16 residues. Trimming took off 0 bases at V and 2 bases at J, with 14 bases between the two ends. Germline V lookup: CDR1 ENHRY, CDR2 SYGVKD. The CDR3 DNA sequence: TGTGCCATCAGTGAGTCGAATCAGGGGCCCGCCTACGAGCAGTACTTC. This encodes CAISESNQGPAYEQYF.

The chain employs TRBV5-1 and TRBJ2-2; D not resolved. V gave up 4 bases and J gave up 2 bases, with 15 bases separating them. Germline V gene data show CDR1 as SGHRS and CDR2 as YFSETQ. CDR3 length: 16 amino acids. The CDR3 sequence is CASSPLGTPNTGELFF. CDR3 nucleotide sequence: TGCGCCAGCAGCCCCCTCGGCACACCCAACACCGGGGAGCTGTTTTTT.

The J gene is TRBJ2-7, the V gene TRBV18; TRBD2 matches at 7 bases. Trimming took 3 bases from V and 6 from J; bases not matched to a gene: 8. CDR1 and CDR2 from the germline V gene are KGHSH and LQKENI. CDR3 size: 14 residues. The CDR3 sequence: CASSPRGGVLEQYF. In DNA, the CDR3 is TGTGCCAGCTCACCTCGGGGAGGGGTGCTCGAGCAGTACTTC.

This CDR3 is CASRGGGIEQYV. The CDR3 DNA reads as TGTGCCAGCAGGGGCGGGGGGATCGAGCAGTACGTC. This rearrangement joins TRBV6-6 to TRBJ2-7; TRBD2 matches 8 bases. V was pared by 6 bases and J by 6 bases, with 4 bases of the junction left unmatched. Germline V gives CDR1 MNHNY, CDR2 SVGAGI (reference sequence). This CDR3 contains 12 residues.

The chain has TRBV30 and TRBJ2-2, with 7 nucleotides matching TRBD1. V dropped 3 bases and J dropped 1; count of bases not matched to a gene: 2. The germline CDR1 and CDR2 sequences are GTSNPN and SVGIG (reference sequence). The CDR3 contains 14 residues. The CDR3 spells CAWSRTGNTGELFF. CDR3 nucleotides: TGTGCCTGGAGCCGGACAGGGAACACCGGGGAGCTGTTTTTT.

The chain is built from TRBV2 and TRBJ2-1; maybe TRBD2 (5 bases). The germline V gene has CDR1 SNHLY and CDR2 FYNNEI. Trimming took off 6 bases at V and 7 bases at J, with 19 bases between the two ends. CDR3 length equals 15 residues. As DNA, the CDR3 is TGTGCCAGCAGCCTAAGGGCGTCAGAGGGAAATGAGCAGTTCTTC. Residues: CASSLRASEGNEQFF.

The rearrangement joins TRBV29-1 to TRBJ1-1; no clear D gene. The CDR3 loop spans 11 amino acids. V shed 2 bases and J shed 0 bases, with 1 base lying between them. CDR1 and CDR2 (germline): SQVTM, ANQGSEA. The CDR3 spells CSVELNTEAFF. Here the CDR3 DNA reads TGCAGCGTTGAACTGAACACTGAAGCTTTCTTT.

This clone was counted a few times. The CDR3 reads CASSPRGGSSTDTQYF. CDR3 DNA sequence: TGTGCCAGCAGCCCCCGGGGTGGATCTAGCACAGATACGCAGTATTTT. The rearrangement links TRBV7-8 to TRBJ2-3; D is possibly TRBD2 (5 bases). V lost 5 bases and J 0 bases, leaving 15 bases between the germline ends. The CDR3 consists of 16 residues. CDR1 SGHVS and CDR2 FQNEAQ come from the germline V gene.

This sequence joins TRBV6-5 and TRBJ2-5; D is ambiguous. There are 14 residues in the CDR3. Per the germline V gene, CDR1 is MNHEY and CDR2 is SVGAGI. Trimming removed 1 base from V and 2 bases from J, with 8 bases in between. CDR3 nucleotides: TGTGCCAGCAGTTACTTGTCGGAACAAGAGACCCAGTACTTC. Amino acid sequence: CASSYLSEQETQYF.

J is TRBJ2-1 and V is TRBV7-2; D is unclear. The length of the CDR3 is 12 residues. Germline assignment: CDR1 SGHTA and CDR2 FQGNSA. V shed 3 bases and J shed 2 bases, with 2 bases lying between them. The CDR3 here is CASSFPYNEQFF. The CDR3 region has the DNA TGTGCCAGCAGCTTCCCCTACAATGAGCAGTTCTTC.

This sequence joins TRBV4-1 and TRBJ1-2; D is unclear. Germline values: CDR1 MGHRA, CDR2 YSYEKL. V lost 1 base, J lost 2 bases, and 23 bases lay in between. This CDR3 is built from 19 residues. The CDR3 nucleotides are TGCGCCAGCAGCCAAGGAAGCCCTTTTTTGGAGAGGAGGAACTATGGCTACACCTTC. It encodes CASSQGSPFLERRNYGYTF.

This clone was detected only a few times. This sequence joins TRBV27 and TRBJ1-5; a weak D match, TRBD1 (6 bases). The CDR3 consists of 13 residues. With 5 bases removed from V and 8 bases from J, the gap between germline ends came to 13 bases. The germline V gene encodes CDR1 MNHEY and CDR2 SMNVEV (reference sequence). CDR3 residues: CASSRTVREPQHF. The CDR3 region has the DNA TGTGCCAGCAGTCGGACAGTTCGGGAGCCCCAGCATTTT.

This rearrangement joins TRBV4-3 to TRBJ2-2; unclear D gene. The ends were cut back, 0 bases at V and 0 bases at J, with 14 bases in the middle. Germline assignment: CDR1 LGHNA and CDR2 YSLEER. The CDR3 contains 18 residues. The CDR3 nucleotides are TGCGCCAGCAGCCAAGAAGGTGCCGGACGGGCGAACACCGGGGAGCTGTTTTTT. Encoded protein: CASSQEGAGRANTGELFF.